Below are 29 T cell receptor beta chains sequenced from a single sample in a study of T cells after yellow fever vaccination. TCRdb re-called the 5' RACE reads with MiXCR, one entry per CDR3 protein. The table includes hundreds of thousands of distinct CDR3 sequences, approximately 12% detected once. Specimen: PBMCs, collected on the day of the yellow fever booster vaccination. These receptors all stem from a man aged 30-40 years who received the YFV17D yellow fever vaccine.

The CDR3 sequence is CASVVLSGNTIYF. DNA for the CDR3: TGTGCCAGCGTGGTACTCTCTGGAAACACCATATATTTT. The rearrangement joins TRBV7-9 to TRBJ1-3; D unresolved. From germline, CDR1 is SEHNR and CDR2 FQNEAQ (reference sequence). This CDR3 is built from 13 residues. The V gene lost 8 bases and the J gene lost 0 bases, with 8 bases spanning the gap.

This clonotype was detected a few times. The chain has TRBV9 and TRBJ2-7, with unresolved D. The CDR3 length is 15 residues. Trimming took off 4 bases at V and 2 bases at J, with 16 bases between the two ends. CDR1 is SGDLS and CDR2 is YYNGEE in the germline V gene. CDR3 in DNA: TGTGCCAGCAGCCTTGGATTTGCAGCGACCTACGAGCAGTACTTC. Translation gives CASSLGFAATYEQYF.

This sequence joins TRBV27 and TRBJ2-1; possibly TRBD2 for D (7 bases). Trimming pared 6 bases from V and 11 bases from J, leaving 14 bases between. The germline V gene has CDR1 MNHEY and CDR2 SMNVEV (reference sequence). This CDR3 is 12 amino acids long. The DNA for the CDR3 is TGTGCCAGCAGCGTGAGCGGGGACAAGCAGTTCTTC. It translates to CASSVSGDKQFF.

The chain carries TRBV5-1 and TRBJ2-5, with 7 bases that match TRBD2. With V trimmed by 0 bases and J by 5 bases, 7 bases remained unmatched. Per germline, CDR1 SGHRS and CDR2 YFSETQ. This CDR3 has 15 residues. CDR3 in amino acids: CASSLASGGRETQYF. For the CDR3, the DNA is TGCGCCAGCAGCTTGGCGTCGGGAGGACGGGAGACCCAGTACTTC. Based on the CDR3 plus reference TRBV5-1 and TRBJ2-5, the full variable domain is KAGVTQTPRYLIKTRGQQVTLSCSPISGHRSVSWYQQTPGQGLQFLFEYFSETQRNKGNFPGRFSGRQFSNSRSEMNVSTLELGDSALYLCASSLASGGRETQYFGPGTRLLVL.

The rearrangement joins TRBV6-5 to TRBJ2-7; 7 nucleotides agree with TRBD2. Germline V lookup: CDR1 MNHEY, CDR2 SVGAGI. The trim removed 10 bases at V and 2 bases at J, leaving 8 bases unmatched. There are 13 residues in the CDR3. Here the CDR3 DNA reads TGTGCCACCACCGAGGGACTAACCTACGAGCAGTACTTC. Protein product: CATTEGLTYEQYF.

V usage is TRBV20-1 and J usage is TRBJ1-2; D is undetermined. The CDR3 sequence is 13 residues long. Germline loops: CDR1 DFQATT, CDR2 SNEGSKA (reference sequence). CDR3 residues: CTVVPQNYYGYTF. The CDR3 nucleotides are TGCACGGTGGTACCTCAGAACTACTATGGCTACACCTTC.

The chain couples TRBV3-1 to TRBJ2-7; 8 nucleotides agree with TRBD1. The V segment lost 1 base and the J segment 7 bases; nucleotides outside the gene matches: 9. Germline CDR1 is LGHDT and CDR2 is YNNKEL (reference sequence). This CDR3 comprises 15 residues. For the CDR3, the DNA is TGTGCCAGCAGCCAAGGGGGACAGGCGGTTGGAGAGCAGTACTTC. Amino acids: CASSQGGQAVGEQYF.

This clonotype was counted only a few times. The chain uses TRBV5-1 and TRBJ2-7, with a possible D match to TRBD2 (5 bases). The V and J ends lost 0 bases and 5 bases respectively, with 18 bases between them. CDR1 and CDR2 from the germline V gene are SGHRS and YFSETQ. The length of the CDR3 is 16 residues. DNA of the CDR3: TGCGCCAGCAGCTTGGCCCTCGTGGGAGCTAGGGACGAGCAGTACTTC. This gives the protein CASSLALVGARDEQYF.

The chain has TRBV5-6 and TRBJ2-1; TRBD1 matches 7 bases. This CDR3 region has 13 residues. Germline assignment: CDR1 SGHDT and CDR2 YYEEEE. Germline trimming cut 7 bases from V and 7 bases from J; bases unmatched to any gene: 8. This chain's CDR3 is CASRRQGRNEQFF. In nucleotides, the CDR3 is TGTGCCAGCCGAAGACAGGGTCGGAATGAGCAGTTCTTC.

Ten or more counts support this clonotype. The V gene is TRBV5-8, the J gene TRBJ2-1; D unresolved. CDR1 is SGHTS, CDR2 YDEGEE, per germline. The V gene lost 3 bases and the J gene lost 3 bases, with 10 bases spanning the gap. The CDR3 has 14 residues. Here the CDR3 DNA reads TGTGCCAGCAGCTCCCTGGGGATCTACAATGAGCAGTTCTTC. This translates into CASSSLGIYNEQFF.

There are a few counts of this clonotype. The chain carries TRBV6-5 and TRBJ2-3; 7 bases are a match to TRBD2. Trimming removed 2 bases from V and 0 bases from J; junction bases left unmatched: 8. Germline CDR1 is MNHEY and CDR2 is SVGAGI. There are 17 residues in the CDR3. CDR3 nucleotides: TGTGCCAGCAGTTACGGCGGGAGTTTCGCTAGCACAGATACGCAGTATTTT. Translating it yields CASSYGGSFASTDTQYF.

The chain uses TRBV29-1 and TRBJ2-3, with D possibly TRBD2 on 5 matching bases. This CDR3 is built from 12 residues. Germline V lookup: CDR1 SQVTM, CDR2 ANQGSEA. Trimming took off 3 bases at V and 6 bases at J, with 10 bases between the two ends. CDR3 amino acids: CSVDPGLDTQYF. CDR3 nucleotide sequence: TGCAGCGTTGACCCCGGACTGGATACGCAGTATTTT.

The chain combines TRBV27 with TRBJ2-4; D not resolved. From germline, CDR1 is MNHEY and CDR2 SMNVEV (reference sequence). V was clipped by 5 bases and J by 0 bases, with 14 bases between them. The CDR3 is made up of 16 amino acids. The CDR3 nucleotides read TGTGCCAGCAGTGTCGAAGGGTCCCTAGCCAAAAACATTCAGTACTTC. It specifies CASSVEGSLAKNIQYF.

The chain carries TRBV5-1 and TRBJ2-7; D is perhaps TRBD1 (6 bases). Germline V gene lookup returns CDR1 SGHRS and CDR2 YFSETQ. Trimming shortened V by 4 bases and J by 4 bases, and 15 bases separated the two germline ends. The length of the CDR3 is 14 residues. The CDR3 nucleotides are TGCGCCAGCAGCCCATCGGGACAAGTATACGAGCAGTACTTC. Translating it yields CASSPSGQVYEQYF.

In its sample, this clonotype was seen a few times. This chain connects TRBV3-1 to TRBJ2-7; possibly TRBD1 for D (6 bases). The CDR3 has 16 residues. V lost 4 bases to trimming and J lost 0 bases, with 16 bases between them. Germline V gives CDR1 LGHDT, CDR2 YNNKEL (reference sequence). CDR3 in amino acids: CASSPRTAFPSYEQYF. CDR3 DNA: TGTGCCAGCAGCCCGAGGACAGCGTTTCCCTCCTACGAGCAGTACTTC.

This clonotype was counted ten times or more. The J gene is TRBJ2-7, the V gene TRBV7-2; 10 bases agree with TRBD1. The junction had 5 bases not matched to a gene; V was cut back by 3 bases and J by 6 bases. The CDR3 consists of 14 residues. The germline gives CDR1 SGHTA, CDR2 FQGNSA. CDR3 nucleotide sequence: TGTGCCAGCAGCTTTGGGACAGGGGCGGGCGAGCAGTACTTC. Its protein product is CASSFGTGAGEQYF. Using reference TRBV7-2 and TRBJ2-7 for the parts outside the CDR3, the full variable domain is GAGVSQSPSNKVTEKGKDVELRCDPISGHTALYWYRQSLGQGLEFLIYFQGNSAPDKSGLPSDRFSAERTGGSVSTLTIQRTQQEDSAVYLCASSFGTGAGEQYFGPGTRLTVT.

This rearrangement joins TRBV14 to TRBJ2-3; possibly TRBD1 or TRBD2 for D (5 bases each). This CDR3 is built from 12 residues. CDR1 and CDR2 from the germline V gene are SGHDN and FVKESK. With 1 base removed from V and 9 bases from J, the gap between germline ends came to 8 bases. The CDR3 DNA sequence: TGTGCCAGCAGCCAAGGGGGGAGCACGCAGTATTTT. Protein sequence: CASSQGGSTQYF.

V usage is TRBV7-2 and J usage is TRBJ1-6; 8 nucleotides align to TRBD1. There are 13 residues in the CDR3. The trim removed 6 bases at V and 14 bases at J, leaving 9 bases unmatched. From germline, CDR1 is SGHTA and CDR2 FQGNSA. The CDR3 region has the DNA TGTGCCAGCAGAATCCAGGGGGCCCAGTCCCTCCACTTT. Translated: CASRIQGAQSLHF.

V gene TRBV24-1 combines with J gene TRBJ2-7; 12 nucleotides match TRBD2. V shed 1 base, J shed 4 bases, and the junction held 7 bases outside the gene matches. Germline V gene sequence: CDR1 KGHDR, CDR2 SFDVKD. CDR3 length: 17 residues. The chain's CDR3 is CATSDFRTSGARYEQYF. The CDR3 nucleotides are TGTGCCACCAGTGATTTTCGGACTAGCGGGGCACGGTACGAGCAGTACTTC.

V and J are TRBV13 and TRBJ2-7; no definite D call. The ends were cut back, 3 bases at V and 5 bases at J, with 17 bases in the middle. The CDR3 consists of 15 residues. Germline loops: CDR1 PRHDT, CDR2 FYEKMQ (reference sequence). CDR3 sequence: CASSLGNTKVNEQYF. The CDR3 DNA reads TGTGCCAGCAGCTTGGGAAACACGAAGGTCAACGAGCAGTACTTC.

V and J are TRBV28 and TRBJ2-7; D possibly corresponds to TRBD2 (7 bases). The germline V gene has CDR1 MDHEN and CDR2 SYDVKM. The CDR3 sequence is 15 residues long. Trimming shortened V by 8 bases and J by 3 bases, and 20 bases separated the two germline ends. CDR3 nucleotide sequence: TGTGCCAGCGGAGCTCGGGGAGGGGGAATCTACGAGCAGTACTTC. This encodes CASGARGGGIYEQYF.

This clonotype was found a few times. The chain recombines TRBV5-1 with TRBJ2-1; D is ambiguous. V was clipped by 5 bases and J by 4 bases, with 10 bases between them. Germline V gene lookup returns CDR1 SGHRS and CDR2 YFSETQ. This CDR3 contains 13 residues. CDR3 sequence reads: CASRPPTYNEQFF. Here the CDR3 DNA reads TGCGCCAGCAGGCCTCCGACATACAATGAGCAGTTCTTC.

This clonotype appeared a few times. This rearrangement joins TRBV11-2 to TRBJ2-1, with D perhaps assigned TRBD1 or TRBD2 (5 bases each). The germline V gene encodes CDR1 SGHAT and CDR2 FQNNGV. V lost 0 bases to trimming and J lost 1 base, with 13 bases between them. This CDR3 region has 17 residues. The CDR3 spells CASSLDPGPGSYNEQFF. DNA for the CDR3: TGTGCCAGCAGCTTAGACCCAGGGCCGGGATCCTACAATGAGCAGTTCTTC.

This clonotype appeared a few times. This chain links TRBV7-6 with TRBJ2-3; 7 bases match TRBD1. The V and J ends lost 5 bases and 2 bases, in that order; junction bases with no gene match: 7. From germline, CDR1 is SGHVS and CDR2 FNYEAQ. The CDR3 is 15 residues long. CDR3 coding DNA: TGTGCCAGCAGCCCCCGGGACAGACTCACAGATACGCAGTATTTT. This translates into CASSPRDRLTDTQYF.

This clonotype was observed a few times. The chain employs TRBV6-2 or TRBV6-3 and TRBJ2-5; either TRBD1 or TRBD2 may supply D (6 bases each). The V gene lost 8 bases and the J gene lost 4 bases, with 11 bases spanning the gap. Germline values: CDR1 MNHEY, CDR2 SVGEGT. The CDR3 totals 12 residues. The CDR3 region is CASQPGAETQYF. CDR3 coding DNA: TGTGCCAGCCAGCCGGGGGCAGAGACCCAGTACTTC.

CDR3 sequence: CASEAGFYSYEQYF. CDR3 bases: TGTGCCAGCGAAGCAGGGTTCTACTCCTACGAGCAGTACTTC. The chain recombines TRBV5-5 with TRBJ2-7, with D perhaps matching TRBD1 (5 bases). Germline CDR1 and CDR2: SGHKS and YYEKEE (reference sequence). The ends were cut back, 7 bases at V and 0 bases at J, with 14 bases in the middle. This CDR3 is 14 amino acids long.

The chain carries TRBV7-2 and TRBJ2-7; 9 positions match TRBD2. Germline values: CDR1 SGHTA, CDR2 FQGNSA. This CDR3 region has 15 residues. The V and J ends lost 5 bases and 0 bases, in that order; junction bases with no gene match: 5. The CDR3 DNA sequence: TGTGCCAGCAGCCCCAGGACTAGCGCCTCCTACGAGCAGTACTTC. Protein: CASSPRTSASYEQYF.

As to this clonotype: The CDR3 does not close with the conserved phenylalanine or tryptophan, likely indicating a read error. Because the CDR3's place on the DNA is in doubt, the DNA is left out and the CDR3 is given as listed by TCRdb. The chain combines TRBV5-6 with TRBJ1-4. From germline, CDR1 is SGHDT and CDR2 YYEEEE. The CDR3 is 8 amino acids in total, end residues counted. The CDR3 here is CASSLTAG.

V and J are TRBV4-3 and TRBJ2-1; the D gene is possibly TRBD1 (6 bases). The CDR3 covers 12 residues. Germline values: CDR1 LGHNA, CDR2 YSLEER. Trimming took off 5 bases at V and 10 bases at J, with 12 bases between the two ends. The CDR3 nucleotides are TGCGCCAGCAGCGACTACAGGGACGAGCAGTTCTTC. Protein: CASSDYRDEQFF.